This T cell receptor beta chain was found in a study of human versus mouse CDR3 diversity and MHC coevolution. Study-wide points: The lowest clonal inequality scores came from most of the three human donors. Humans had the largest estimated TCR beta repertoire, 1.5 million to 2 million clonotypes. Mice had fewer CDR3 deletions and insertions than humans on average.

V gave up 1 base and J gave up 0 bases, with 13 bases separating them. The CDR3 spans 17 residues. Germline CDR1 and CDR2: LGHNT and FRNRAP. On this clone: Its antigen is not identified.

Naive CD4 T cells were sorted as CD45RO-negative, CD62L-positive. The repertoire was sequenced with immunoSEQ multiplex PCR; TCRdb's copy has only in-frame clones and lacks some. This table holds about 83,000 clones, 85% to 95% found once. This rearrangement joins TRBV12-5 to TRBJ2-1, with D perhaps matching TRBD2 (5 bases). The source of this sequence is a person aged 25 to 75 in good health. The sample was naive CD4+ T cells from blood. Subset given: CD45RO-negative CD62L-positive naive CD4 T cells. DNA of the CDR3: TGTGCTAGTGGTTTGGGGGGAGCCGTAGGCTCCTACAATGAGCAGTTCTTC. This gives the protein CASGLGGAVGSYNEQFF.